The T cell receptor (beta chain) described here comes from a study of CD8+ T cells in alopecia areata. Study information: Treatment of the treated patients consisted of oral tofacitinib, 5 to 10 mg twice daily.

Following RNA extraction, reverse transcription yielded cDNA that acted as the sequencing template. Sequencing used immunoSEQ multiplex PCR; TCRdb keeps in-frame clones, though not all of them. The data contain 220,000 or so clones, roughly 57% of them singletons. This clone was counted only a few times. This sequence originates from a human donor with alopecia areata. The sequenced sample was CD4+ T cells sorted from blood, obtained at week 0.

The DNA of the CDR3 is TGCAGCGTTGAAGATAGAGGGGCCTCCTACGAGCAGTACTTC. It is translated as CSVEDRGASYEQYF. This chain links TRBV29-1 with TRBJ2-7, with D perhaps matching TRBD1 or TRBD2 (5 bases each). Deletions cut 0 bases from V and 0 bases from J, with 9 bases between. This CDR3 is built from 14 residues. The V gene's germline CDR1 is SQVTM and CDR2 ANQGSEA.